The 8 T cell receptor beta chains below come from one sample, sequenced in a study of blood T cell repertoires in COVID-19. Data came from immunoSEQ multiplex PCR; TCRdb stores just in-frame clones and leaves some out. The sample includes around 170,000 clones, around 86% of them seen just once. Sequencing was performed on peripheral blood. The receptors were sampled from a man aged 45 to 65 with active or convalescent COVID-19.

CDR3 protein: CASSLVYTGTDTQYF. In DNA, the CDR3 is TGTGCCAGCAGCTTAGTTTATACAGGGACAGATACGCAGTATTTT. V and J are TRBV11-2 and TRBJ2-3; D might be TRBD1 (6 bases). The CDR3 is 15 amino acids. Germline-derived CDR1 and CDR2 are SGHAT and FQNNGV. V was cut by 1 base and J by 3 bases, with 11 bases left in between.

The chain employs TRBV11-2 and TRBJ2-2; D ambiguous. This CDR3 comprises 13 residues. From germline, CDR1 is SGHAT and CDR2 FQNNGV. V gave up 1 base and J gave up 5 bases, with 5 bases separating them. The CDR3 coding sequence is TGTGCCAGCAGCTTAGTAGCAACCGGGGAGCTGTTTTTT. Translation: CASSLVATGELFF.

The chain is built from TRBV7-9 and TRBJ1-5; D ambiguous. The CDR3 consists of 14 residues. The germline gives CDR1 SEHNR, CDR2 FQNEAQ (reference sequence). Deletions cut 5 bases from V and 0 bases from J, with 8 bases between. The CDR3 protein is CASSPAYSNQPQHF. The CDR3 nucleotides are TGTGCCAGCAGCCCCGCCTATAGCAATCAGCCCCAGCATTTT.

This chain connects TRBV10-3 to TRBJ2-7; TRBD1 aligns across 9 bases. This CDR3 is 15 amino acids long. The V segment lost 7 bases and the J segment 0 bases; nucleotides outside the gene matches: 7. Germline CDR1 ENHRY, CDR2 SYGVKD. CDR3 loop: CAIKTGTGSSYEQYF. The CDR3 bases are TGTGCCATCAAAACCGGGACAGGGAGCTCCTACGAGCAGTACTTC.

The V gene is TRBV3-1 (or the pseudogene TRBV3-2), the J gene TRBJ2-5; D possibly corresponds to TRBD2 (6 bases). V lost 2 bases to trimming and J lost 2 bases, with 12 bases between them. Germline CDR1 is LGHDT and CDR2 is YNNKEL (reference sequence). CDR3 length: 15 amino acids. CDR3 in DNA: TGTGCCAGCAGCCAATGGACCGGGGGTCAAGAGACCCAGTACTTC. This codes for CASSQWTGGQETQYF.

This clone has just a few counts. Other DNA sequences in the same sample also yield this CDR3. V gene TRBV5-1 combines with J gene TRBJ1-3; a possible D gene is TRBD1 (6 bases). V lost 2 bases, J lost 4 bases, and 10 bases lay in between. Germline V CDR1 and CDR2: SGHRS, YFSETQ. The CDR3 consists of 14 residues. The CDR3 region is CASSLTGSGNTIYF. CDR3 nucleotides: TGCGCCAGCAGCTTAACAGGGTCCGGAAACACCATATATTTT.

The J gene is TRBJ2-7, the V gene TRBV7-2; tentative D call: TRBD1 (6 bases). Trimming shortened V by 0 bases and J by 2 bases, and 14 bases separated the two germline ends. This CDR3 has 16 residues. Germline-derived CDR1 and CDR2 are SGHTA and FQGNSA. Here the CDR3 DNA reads TGTGCCAGCAGCTTAGCTCCCGGACAGAAGACCTACGAGCAGTACTTC. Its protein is CASSLAPGQKTYEQYF.

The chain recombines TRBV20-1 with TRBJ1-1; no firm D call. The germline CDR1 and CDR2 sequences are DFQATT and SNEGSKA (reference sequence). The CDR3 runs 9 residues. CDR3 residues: CRLNTEAFF. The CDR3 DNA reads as TGCCGACTTAACACTGAAGCTTTCTTT.